The 25 T cell receptor delta chains in this list originate from one sample, sequenced in a study of Vδ1+ human thymocytes. Study outcomes and limitations: Highly polyclonal TRG and TRD repertoires with Gaussian CDR3 length distributions appeared in thymus.

RNA was extracted from the cells and then reverse transcribed. The CDR3 regions were amplified by multiplex PCR from V-gene primers to a constant-region primer. TCRdb redid the clone calls on the multiplex PCR reads with CATT. The table lists more than 45,000 delta-chain clones, around 15% of them singletons. What these receptors recognize is not known. Sequenced sample: Vdelta1+ gamma-delta thymocytes from the thymus. The subset denotes: FACS-sorted CD3+ TCRalphabeta- TCRVdelta1+ TCRVdelta2- thymocytes. Receptors originate from a girl less than two years old who had congenital heart surgery.

This chain joins TRDV1 and TRDJ1; a weak D match, TRDD3 (5 bases). Germline-derived CDR1 and CDR2 are TSWWSYY and QGS. This CDR3 region has 18 residues. Between the trimmed V and J ends, which lost 0 bases and 0 bases, there was a span of 17 bases. Here the CDR3 reads CALGELPVGSSYTDKLIF. DNA of the CDR3: TGTGCTCTTGGGGAACTTCCGGTGGGGTCCTCGTACACCGATAAACTCATCTTT.

This clone came up a few times. The chain combines TRDV1 with TRDJ1, with 8 positions matching TRDD3. The germline CDR1 and CDR2 sequences are TSWWSYY and QGS. V trimming: 0 bases; J trimming: 2 bases; junction bases outside the gene matches: 32. The CDR3 runs 25 residues. CDR3 loop: CALGELGVPARIGVRGIGKTDKLIF. The DNA for the CDR3 is TGTGCTCTTGGGGAACTGGGGGTACCGGCTCGAATAGGCGTCAGGGGGATAGGGAAAACCGATAAACTCATCTTT.

The chain couples TRDV1 to TRDJ1; 11 bases align to TRDD3. Germline V gives CDR1 TSWWSYY, CDR2 QGS. This CDR3 contains 19 residues. The trim removed 5 bases at V and 0 bases at J, leaving 14 bases unmatched. In DNA form, the CDR3 reads TGTGCTCTTGGGACGCTTCCCGTGGGGGATACGGCTAACACCGATAAACTCATCTTT. It yields the protein CALGTLPVGDTANTDKLIF.

This clone was seen more than once but under ten times. The chain employs TRDV1 and TRDJ1, with 13 bases that match TRDD3. V was pared by 5 bases and J by 0 bases, with 21 bases of the junction left unmatched. The CDR3 spans 22 residues. The V gene's germline CDR1 is TSWWSYY and CDR2 QGS. The CDR3 loop reads CALGTRRLGDTSSFRYTDKLIF. As DNA, the CDR3 is TGTGCTCTTGGGACACGCAGACTGGGGGATACGTCTTCATTTCGGTACACCGATAAACTCATCTTT.

Points on this clone: A read error may produce the germline difference seen at one junction end. This chain links TRDV1 with TRDJ1; TRDD3 agrees at 8 bases. Germline-derived CDR1 and CDR2 are TSWWSYY and QGS. This CDR3 spans 15 amino acids. Here the CDR3 DNA reads TGTGCTCTTGGGTTAAATGGGGATACCCCCGATAAAATCATCTTT. Translated, it gives CALGLNGDTPDKIIF.

Only a few counts were recorded for this clone. V gene TRDV1 combines with J gene TRDJ1, with TRDD3 as a possible D gene (7 bases). Germline CDR1 and CDR2: TSWWSYY and QGS. V lost 1 base and J 0 bases, leaving 18 bases between the germline ends. This CDR3 is built from 18 residues. The CDR3 spells CALGEPFLKLGDTDKLIF. DNA of the CDR3: TGTGCTCTTGGGGAACCTTTCCTAAAGCTGGGGGACACCGATAAACTCATCTTT.

The chain employs TRDV1 and TRDJ1; 11 positions match TRDD3. Germline-derived CDR1 and CDR2 are TSWWSYY and QGS. With V trimmed by 5 bases and J by 3 bases, 29 bases remained unmatched. The CDR3 spans 23 residues. CDR3 in DNA: TGTGCTCTTGGGACCCGTTCCCTCTCGGGCGCTGGGGGATACACGATCCTCGCCGATAAACTCATCTTT. Protein sequence: CALGTRSLSGAGGYTILADKLIF.

This chain joins TRDV1 and TRDJ1, with a tentative D call TRDD3 (6 bases). Between the trimmed V and J ends, which lost 0 bases and 1 base, there was a span of 15 bases. The CDR3 sequence is 17 residues long. Germline CDR1 and CDR2: TSWWSYY and QGS. CDR3 loop: CALGELLLSWGTDKLIF. Written as DNA, the CDR3 is TGTGCTCTTGGGGAACTCCTCCTCTCCTGGGGCACCGATAAACTCATCTTT.

The V gene is TRDV1, the J gene TRDJ1; 11 nucleotides line up with TRDD3. Germline V gives CDR1 TSWWSYY, CDR2 QGS. V shed 1 base and J 8 bases; nucleotides not matched to a gene: 18. This CDR3 is 19 amino acids long. The DNA for the CDR3 is TGTGCTCTTGGGGAACGTGTTCCTACGTACTGGGGGATAGTGGGGAAACTCATCTTT. Protein: CALGERVPTYWGIVGKLIF.

V and J are TRDV1 and TRDJ1; unclear D gene. The V gene lost 0 bases and the J gene lost 2 bases, with 16 bases spanning the gap. CDR3 length: 17 residues. Germline V gene data show CDR1 as TSWWSYY and CDR2 as QGS. CDR3: CALGELISPGKTDKLIF. CDR3 nucleotide sequence: TGTGCTCTTGGGGAACTAATCTCTCCTGGAAAGACCGATAAACTCATCTTT.

This clone was observed a few times. A much larger clone lies a single base off, so this may be a read error. The chain carries TRDV2 and TRDJ1, with D perhaps TRDD3 (5 bases). Trimming pared 5 bases from V and 0 bases from J, leaving 12 bases between. The germline gives CDR1 GEAIGNYY, CDR2 EKD. The CDR3 spans 14 residues. CDR3: CACVKGEHTDKLIF. CDR3 in DNA: TGTGCCTGTGTAAAAGGGGAGCACACCGATAAACTCATCTTT.

J is TRDJ1 and V is TRDV1; tentative D call: TRDD1 (5 bases). V was clipped by 5 bases and J by 12 bases, with 28 bases between them. The CDR3 totals 16 residues. Germline CDR1 and CDR2: TSWWSYY and QGS. The CDR3 region is CALGRSPLRTELKFIF. The CDR3 bases are TGTGCTCTTGGGCGGTCCCCGCTAAGGACTGAGTTGAAATTCATCTTT.

V is TRDV1 and J is TRDJ1; 9 nucleotides agree with TRDD3. The CDR3 has 22 amino acids. V lost 4 bases and J lost 2; bases outside the gene matches: 26. Germline V gene lookup returns CDR1 TSWWSYY and CDR2 QGS. CDR3 nucleotide sequence: TGTGCTCTTGGGGGGCCCGGGGATACGCGAGAGTTTAAACTAAAGCCGACCGATAAACTCATCTTT. Translation: CALGGPGDTREFKLKPTDKLIF.

This clone was picked up a small number of times. J is TRDJ1 and V is TRDV1; unclear D gene. This CDR3 spans 16 amino acids. Trimming left V 0 bases short and J 0 bases short, with 11 bases between. Germline V gives CDR1 TSWWSYY, CDR2 QGS. The CDR3: CALGELTYPYTDKLIF. CDR3 DNA: TGTGCTCTTGGGGAACTAACCTATCCGTACACCGATAAACTCATCTTT.

The rearrangement uses TRDV1 and TRDJ1; a possible D gene is TRDD2 (5 bases). V dropped 4 bases and J dropped 2 bases, with 20 bases sitting between them. CDR3 length equals 17 residues. The V gene's germline CDR1 is TSWWSYY and CDR2 QGS. CDR3 sequence: CALGGTYERYPTDKLIF. The CDR3 region has the DNA TGTGCTCTTGGGGGAACCTACGAGCGGTACCCTACCGATAAACTCATCTTT.

The chain uses TRDV1 and TRDJ1, with a tentative D call TRDD3 (5 bases). Trimming shortened V by 3 bases and J by 1 base, and 12 bases separated the two germline ends. Germline loops: CDR1 TSWWSYY, CDR2 QGS. This CDR3 is 15 amino acids long. The CDR3 DNA follows: TGTGCTCTTGGGGAGCGAGCCGGGATCACCGATAAACTCATCTTT. It encodes CALGERAGITDKLIF.

This chain links TRDV1 with TRDJ1; D is unresolved. The CDR3 is 14 amino acids. Germline CDR1 reads TSWWSYY; CDR2 reads QGS. Trimming stripped 2 bases from V and 1 base from J, with 8 bases between. DNA for the CDR3: TGTGCTCTTGGGGAATTCTCGTTCACCGATAAACTCATCTTT. This translates into CALGEFSFTDKLIF.

V is TRDV1 and J is TRDJ1, with TRDD3 matching over 10 bases. Looked up from germline, CDR1 is TSWWSYY and CDR2 is QGS. The CDR3 totals 18 residues. V shed 7 bases and J 3 bases; nucleotides not matched to a gene: 17. In DNA form, the CDR3 reads TGTGCTCTTGCCTGGGGGATATGTGCCCGTAACTCGGCCGATAAACTCATCTTT. Translated, it gives CALAWGICARNSADKLIF.

This clone was seen only a few times. The V gene is TRDV1, the J gene TRDJ1, with 10 positions matching TRDD3. The CDR3 extends over 19 amino acids. The V gene end was trimmed by 0 bases and the J gene end by 1 base; junction bases not matched to a gene: 11. Germline CDR1 reads TSWWSYY; CDR2 reads QGS. CDR3 sequence (DNA): TGTGCTCTTGGGGAACTAGAAGGACTGGGGGATTGGGGCACCGATAAACTCATCTTT. Its protein is CALGELEGLGDWGTDKLIF.

The chain recombines TRDV1 with TRDJ1, with D tentatively TRDD2 (5 bases). Germline-derived CDR1 and CDR2 are TSWWSYY and QGS. This CDR3 is built from 19 residues. Trimming shortened V by 3 bases and J by 5 bases, and 28 bases separated the two germline ends. CDR3 bases: TGTGCTCTTGGGGACCTCTCCACCCTACAGAACCCCCGAAGGGATAAACTCATCTTT. Translated: CALGDLSTLQNPRRDKLIF.

V usage is TRDV1 and J usage is TRDJ1; TRDD3 matches at 13 bases. Trimming cost V 1 base and J 0 bases; bases outside gene matches: 11. The CDR3 sequence is 20 residues long. Per germline, CDR1 TSWWSYY and CDR2 QGS. CDR3 DNA: TGTGCTCTTGGGGAACGAATCCCTCACTGGGGGATACGCTACACCGATAAACTCATCTTT. It translates to CALGERIPHWGIRYTDKLIF.

This clone was recorded at least ten times. The chain has TRAV29/DV5 and TRDJ1; unclear D gene. CDR3 size: 20 residues. Trimming removed 0 bases at V and 0 bases at J, with 27 bases between. In germline, CDR1 is NSMFDY, CDR2 ISSIKDK. The CDR3 reads CAASVPSCASTGSYTDKLIF. The DNA of the CDR3 is TGTGCAGCAAGCGTCCCCTCCTGTGCCAGTACGGGGTCTTACACCGATAAACTCATCTTT.

The chain recombines TRDV1 with TRDJ1; 10 bases fit TRDD3. The CDR3 loop spans 19 amino acids. V lost 5 bases, J lost 3 bases, and 18 bases stayed unmatched. Germline CDR1 and CDR2: TSWWSYY and QGS. The CDR3 DNA follows: TGTGCTCTTGGGCCTCCCTTGGCCTACCTGGGGGATAACGCCGATAAACTCATCTTT. It translates to CALGPPLAYLGDNADKLIF.

The V gene is TRDV1, the J gene TRDJ1; the match to TRDD3 covers 9 bases. Per germline, CDR1 TSWWSYY and CDR2 QGS. The CDR3 totals 18 residues. Trimming cost V 1 base and J 9 bases; bases outside gene matches: 18. The CDR3 protein is CALGEPVHGDTRNPQLIF. DNA for the CDR3: TGTGCTCTTGGGGAACCGGTACACGGGGATACGCGGAATCCTCAACTCATCTTT.

This rearrangement joins TRDV1 to TRDJ1; tentatively, D is TRDD3 (5 bases). V was clipped by 2 bases and J by 4 bases, with 20 bases between them. The CDR3 extends over 17 amino acids. Germline assignment: CDR1 TSWWSYY and CDR2 QGS. The CDR3 DNA reads as TGTGCTCTTGGGGAAACTACATCCGGGGGTCCTGACGATAAACTCATCTTT. Protein sequence: CALGETTSGGPDDKLIF.